This TCR beta chain was identified during a study of blood T cells in healthy people across ages. This clonotype was seen only a few times. Its specificity is not known. CDR3 length: 18 amino acids. V dropped 1 base and J dropped 6; count of bases not matched to a gene: 11. Germline-derived CDR1 and CDR2 are KGHSH and LQKENI. Broader study findings: A roughly linear fall in TCR beta diversity per million T cells was seen with increasing age. The study lacked donor CMV status, which possibly confounded expanded clonotype changes.

The use of a sample-barcoded 5' primer and a J-beta primer mix characterized a second PCR of roughly 7 to 11 cycles. TCRdb recomputed calls from the 5' RACE reads with MiXCR, one row per CDR3 protein. This repertoire shows some 710,000 distinct CDR3 sequences, about 24% found once; its top ten account for around 21%. The chain carries TRBV18 and TRBJ2-1; 11 bases map to TRBD2. The TCR originated in a man between 65 and 80 years old in good health. What was sequenced was blood. The CDR3 nucleotides are TGTGCCAGCTCACCACGGGCAACTAGCGGGAGTTCGGGCAATGAGCAGTTCTTC. This sequence encodes CASSPRATSGSSGNEQFF.